These T cell receptor beta chains were read from a single sample in a study of blood T cell repertoires in COVID-19. Method: immunoSEQ multiplex PCR; TCRdb's copy keeps in-frame clones and lacks some. The sample records 57,000 or so clones, less than 80% being singletons. Sequencing input: peripheral blood. The receptors originated from a man aged 55 to 70 with acute or convalescent COVID-19. Both conserved end residues are part of each CDR3. The D gene is left open where the match is weak. Clone size is not always given. Where it is, it says once, few, many or a class for expanded clones.

d_call	j_call	clone_size	v_call	cdr3_aa	cdr3_nt
NA	TRBJ2-1	NA	TRBV5-1	CASSLREDPYNEQFF	TGCGCCAGCAGCCTCAGGGAGGACCCCTACAATGAGCAGTTCTTC
NA	TRBJ2-1	NA	TRBV7-2	CASSLTSGGYNEQFF	TGTGCCAGCAGCTTAACTAGTGGGGGGTACAATGAGCAGTTCTTC
TRBD1	TRBJ2-2	NA	TRBV2	CASSRQGSNTGELFF	TGTGCCAGCAGTCGACAGGGTAGCAACACCGGGGAGCTGTTTTTT
TRBD2	TRBJ2-1	NA	TRBV7-2	CASLKGWEGQNEQFF	TGTGCCAGTCTTAAAGGGTGGGAGGGCCAAAATGAGCAGTTCTTC
NA	TRBJ1-2	NA	TRBV4-1	CASSQRGYGYTF	TGCGCCAGCAGCCAGCGGGGCTATGGCTACACCTTC
TRBD2	TRBJ2-1	NA	TRBV7-9	CASSESRVSGNNEQFF	TGTGCCAGCAGCGAGTCAAGGGTTAGCGGGAACAATGAGCAGTTCTTC
NA	TRBJ2-3	NA	TRBV18	CASSPYRGTDTQYF	TGTGCCAGCTCACCTTACAGGGGCACAGATACGCAGTATTTT
NA	TRBJ2-7	NA	TRBV18	CASSPPGAYEQYF	TGTGCCAGCTCACCACCAGGAGCCTACGAGCAGTACTTC
TRBD2	TRBJ2-1	NA	TRBV2	CAIRLAGVGEQFF	TGTGCCATAAGACTAGCGGGAGTAGGGGAGCAGTTCTTC
NA	TRBJ1-1	few	TRBV28	CASSLPREQTDTEAFF	TGTGCCAGCAGTTTACCTCGGGAACAGACCGACACTGAAGCTTTCTTT
TRBD1	TRBJ2-7	NA	TRBV10-3	CATGTGYEQYF	TGTGCCACCGGGACAGGCTACGAGCAGTACTTC
TRBD1	TRBJ1-2	few	TRBV5-8	CASRRKGQGLSGYTF	TGTGCCAGCAGGCGCAAAGGACAGGGGCTAAGTGGCTACACCTTC
TRBD2	TRBJ2-7	NA	TRBV28	CARPLRRGSGPYYEQYF	TGTGCCAGGCCCCTCAGGAGAGGTAGCGGGCCTTACTACGAGCAGTACTTC
TRBD1	TRBJ2-2	NA	TRBV27	CASSPNGQAISRELFF	TGTGCCAGCAGCCCAAATGGACAGGCGATTTCCCGGGAGCTGTTTTTT
TRBD1	TRBJ1-6	NA	TRBV27	CASSSGTGGVRNNSPLHF	TGTGCCAGCAGTTCCGGGACAGGGGGTGTTAGAAATAATTCACCCCTCCACTTT
NA	TRBJ1-4	NA	TRBV30	CAWSVLEVLFF	TGTGCCTGGAGTGTACTGGAGGTACTGTTTTTT
NA	TRBJ2-3	NA	TRBV7-9	CASSLGGTLTDTQYF	TGTGCCAGCAGCTTGGGCGGGACTCTCACAGATACGCAGTATTTT
NA	TRBJ1-2	NA	TRBV4-1	CASSFQAVNYGYTF	TGCGCCAGCAGCTTCCAAGCGGTTAACTATGGCTACACCTTC
TRBD2	TRBJ2-1	few	TRBV10-3	CAIGASGRWDEQFF	TGTGCCATCGGGGCTAGCGGGAGGTGGGATGAGCAGTTCTTC
NA	TRBJ1-1	few	TRBV3-1/TRBV3-2	CASSPLLDAEAFF	TGTGCCAGCAGCCCTCTTCTAGACGCTGAAGCTTTCTTT
TRBD1	TRBJ2-7	NA	TRBV2	CASSVGLGGQGLSYEQYF	TGTGCCAGCAGTGTCGGCCTCGGGGGACAGGGGCTTTCCTACGAGCAGTACTTC
NA	TRBJ2-7	NA	TRBV11-2	CASESLSYEQYF	TGTGCCAGCGAGAGTCTTTCGTACGAGCAGTACTTC
TRBD1	TRBJ2-7	NA	TRBV3-1/TRBV3-2	CASSPSGTAYEQYF	TGTGCCAGCAGCCCGTCCGGGACAGCGTACGAGCAGTACTTC
TRBD2	TRBJ2-7	NA	TRBV5-4	CASSRGGTAPGEQYF	TGTGCCAGCAGCCGGGGGGGGACTGCCCCTGGTGAGCAGTACTTC
NA	TRBJ2-7	NA	TRBV30	CAWSELGGLPYEQYF	TGTGCCTGGAGTGAATTGGGGGGTCTCCCCTACGAGCAGTACTTC
NA	TRBJ2-1	few	TRBV4-1	CASSLLPRPVPPNEQFF	TGCGCCAGCAGCCTACTCCCACGTCCGGTTCCCCCTAATGAGCAGTTCTTC
NA	TRBJ2-2	once	TRBV5-1	CASSLEVAANTGELFF	TGCGCCAGCAGCTTGGAGGTAGCGGCGAACACCGGGGAGCTGTTTTTT
TRBD1	TRBJ2-7	NA	TRBV19	CASGRSTGAYEQYF	TGTGCCAGTGGTCGCTCGACAGGGGCCTACGAGCAGTACTTC
NA	TRBJ2-5	once	TRBV27	CASRLRASQETQYF	TGTGCCAGCAGACTGAGGGCTAGTCAAGAGACCCAGTACTTC
TRBD1	TRBJ2-1	once	TRBV30	CAWRTGQGNNEQFF	TGTGCCTGGAGGACGGGACAGGGTAACAATGAGCAGTTCTTC
TRBD2	TRBJ2-7	NA	TRBV27	CASRTSGRSSYEQYF	TGTGCCAGCCGGACTAGCGGGAGGAGCTCCTACGAGCAGTACTTC
TRBD2	TRBJ2-1	NA	TRBV5-4	CASSLLAGAYNEQFF	TGTGCCAGCAGCTTGCTAGCGGGGGCCTACAATGAGCAGTTCTTC
TRBD1	TRBJ2-7	NA	TRBV12-3/TRBV12-4	CASRTDRAEEQYF	TGTGCCAGCAGAACGGACAGGGCTGAAGAGCAGTACTTC
TRBD1	TRBJ2-1	few	TRBV25-1	CASSAWTGSSYNEQFF	TGTGCCAGCAGTGCCTGGACAGGGAGCTCCTACAATGAGCAGTTCTTC
TRBD1	TRBJ1-5	NA	TRBV24-1	CATSDPGQGGNQPQHF	TGTGCCACCAGTGACCCCGGACAGGGTGGCAATCAGCCCCAGCATTTT
TRBD1	TRBJ2-3	NA	TRBV24-1	CATSDTGTVSTDTQYF	TGTGCCACCAGTGACACAGGGACAGTTAGCACAGATACGCAGTATTTT
NA	TRBJ2-4	NA	TRBV4-3	CASSLFVGDNIQYF	TGCGCCAGCAGCCTTTTTGTGGGAGACAACATTCAGTACTTC
NA	TRBJ2-3	NA	TRBV5-1	CASSPFLTDTQYF	TGCGCCAGCAGCCCCTTTTTGACAGATACGCAGTATTTT
NA	TRBJ1-4	NA	TRBV7-8	CASSSQGGFEEKLFF	TGTGCCAGCAGCTCGCAAGGGGGTTTTGAAGAAAAACTGTTTTTT
NA	TRBJ2-3	NA	TRBV18	CASSPLRLETSTDTQYF	TGTGCCAGCTCACCGTTACGACTGGAAACTAGCACAGATACGCAGTATTTT
NA	TRBJ1-2	NA	TRBV30	CAWSALGAGKGYTF	TGTGCCTGGAGTGCCCTTGGGGCAGGGAAAGGCTACACCTTC
TRBD1	TRBJ1-2	few	TRBV19	CASSKGTGEAPYYGYTF	TGTGCCAGTAGTAAGGGGACAGGGGAGGCCCCCTACTATGGCTACACCTTC
TRBD2	TRBJ2-4	NA	TRBV24-1	CATSGVGLVQYF	TGTGCCACCAGTGGAGTTGGACTAGTTCAGTACTTC
TRBD1	TRBJ1-1	NA	TRBV20-1	CSATGDTEAFF	TGCAGTGCAACAGGGGACACTGAAGCTTTCTTT
TRBD1	TRBJ1-5	NA	TRBV4-1	CASSPGTEDQPQHF	TGCGCCAGCAGTCCCGGGACAGAAGATCAGCCCCAGCATTTT
NA	TRBJ1-5	once	TRBV4-1	CASSPRDYSNQPQHF	TGCGCCAGCAGCCCCCGGGATTATAGCAATCAGCCCCAGCATTTT
NA	TRBJ1-2	NA	TRBV7-8	CASSLAGQTGYYGYTF	TGTGCCAGCAGCTTAGCTGGACAGACCGGCTACTATGGCTACACCTTC
NA	TRBJ1-5	NA	TRBV5-8	CASSLGQMDNQPQHF	TGTGCCAGCAGCCTCGGACAGATGGACAATCAGCCCCAGCATTTT
NA	TRBJ2-7	NA	TRBV21-1	CASTTIPLKLASHEQYF	TGTGCCAGCACCACAATTCCCTTAAAACTAGCGAGCCACGAGCAGTACTTC